This is a list of T cell receptor beta chains from one sample in a study of T cells after yellow fever vaccination. MiXCR was run by TCRdb on the 5' RACE reads, yielding one entry per CDR3 protein. The table lists 300,000 to 400,000 distinct CDR3 sequences, 8.5% to 9% of them singletons, with about a sixth in the top ten. The material was PBMCs, obtained on the day of the first yellow fever vaccination. The source is a man between 18 and 35 years old who received the YFV17D yellow fever vaccine. Both conserved end residues are part of each CDR3. The D gene is left open where the match is weak. A row's size may be missing; if present it is once, few, many or a size class.

J,D,V,size,DNA,CDR3
TRBJ2-3,TRBD2,TRBV7-2,-,TGTGCCAGCAGCCCGGGACTAGAGGTAGATACGCAGTATTTT,CASSPGLEVDTQYF
TRBJ2-7,TRBD2,TRBV7-3,many,TGTGCCAGCAGCTTAATGGGGGGGACCTACGAGCAGTACTTC,CASSLMGGTYEQYF
TRBJ2-4,-,TRBV4-1,-,TGCGCCAGCAGCCAACTAGGGGACATTCAGTACTTC,CASSQLGDIQYF
TRBJ1-4,TRBD1,TRBV2,many,TGTGCCAGCAGGGGGGACAGCCCTAATGAAAAACTGTTTTTT,CASRGDSPNEKLFF
TRBJ2-5,TRBD2,TRBV19,few,TGTGCCAGTAGGCCGGGACTAGCGTTCGTCGGCCAAGAGACCCAGTACTTC,CASRPGLAFVGQETQYF
TRBJ2-2,-,TRBV7-2,many,TGTGCCAGCGTCTCAGGAGCGAACACCGGGGAGCTGTTTTTT,CASVSGANTGELFF
TRBJ2-7,TRBD2,TRBV4-1,-,TGCGCCAGCAGTTCTAATGGACTAGCGGCCTACGAGCAGTACTTC,CASSSNGLAAYEQYF
TRBJ2-4,TRBD1,TRBV24-1,few,TGTGCCACCAGTGACAGGGGGCGAGGAAACATTCAGTACTTC,CATSDRGRGNIQYF
TRBJ2-5,TRBD2,TRBV11-2,few,TGTGCCAGCAGCCTAACTAGCGGACTCAACCAAGAGACCCAGTACTTC,CASSLTSGLNQETQYF
TRBJ2-7,-,TRBV18,few,TGTGCCAGCTCCCGGGACTTGCAGACTTACGAGCAGTACTTC,CASSRDLQTYEQYF
TRBJ1-4,-,TRBV12-3/TRBV12-4,-,TGTGCCAGCAGTTCCAGTACAACTAATGAAAAACTGTTTTTT,CASSSSTTNEKLFF
TRBJ1-5,TRBD1,TRBV20-1,-,TGCAGTGCTAGGACAGGGGGACCCCAGCATTTT,CSARTGGPQHF
TRBJ2-3,TRBD2,TRBV20-1,few,TGCAGTGCTTCCCGGTTGGGACTAGCGGGAGGCACAGATACGCAGTATTTT,CSASRLGLAGGTDTQYF
TRBJ2-5,TRBD2,TRBV5-1,-,TGCGCCAGCAGCTTGGAACTAGCGGGGGCCCAAGAGACCCAGTACTTC,CASSLELAGAQETQYF